The clone carrying this T cell receptor (beta chain) was counted a single time. V lost 2 bases and J lost 5; bases outside the gene matches: 11. This CDR3 spans 16 amino acids. Germline CDR1 and CDR2: SGHVS and FQNEAQ. This entry belongs to a study of blood T cell repertoires in COVID-19. The wider study: Material from acute and convalescent COVID-19 was sourced from the United States, Italy and Spain. Sources were T cells, B-cell-depleted T cells, or PBMCs; the material itself was cDNA or gDNA.

How the authors handled the data: It was from reference gene primer amplification that nucleated cell counts were estimated. Some clones are missing from TCRdb's copy, which holds only in-frame ones; the method was immunoSEQ multiplex PCR. The V and J calls and the clone size are those of that table, but D and trimming were determined from the DNA. Here the sample spans more than 90,000 clones, about 80% being singletons. Specimen: peripheral blood. This TCR came from a man aged 70 or older with acute or convalescent COVID-19. This rearrangement joins TRBV7-8 to TRBJ2-5, with 7 bases identical to TRBD1. Written as DNA, the CDR3 is TGTGCCAGCAGCTTAAACAGGGGCGGAATGGGGGAGACCCAGTACTTC. Amino acids: CASSLNRGGMGETQYF.